This T cell receptor (beta chain) was recovered during a study of blood T cell repertoires in COVID-19. About the research overall: Collection of acute and convalescent COVID-19 samples took place in the United States, Italy and Spain.

In the authors' workflow: Estimates of nucleated cell counts were drawn from the amplification of reference gene primers. Assay: immunoSEQ multiplex PCR; the TCRdb copy retains only in-frame clones and omits some. From that table come the V and J calls and clone size; the DNA was used to work out D and trimming. In the table there are approximately 500,000 clones, roughly 90% of which are singletons. Cohort assignment relied on participant-reported clinical history. This CDR3 comprises 18 residues. With 5 bases clipped from V and 3 bases from J, the junction kept 8 bases outside the gene matches. From germline, CDR1 is MGHRA and CDR2 YSYEKL.

The sample was PBMCs or T cells enriched from blood (not recorded which). The chain employs TRBV4-1 and TRBJ2-2; 14 nucleotides match TRBD2. This TCR came from a woman between 40 and 55 years old who had recovered from COVID-19. For the CDR3, the DNA is TGCGCCAGCAGCTCCTCGGGACTAGCGGGAGTCGACACCGGGGAGCTGTTTTTT. Translation gives CASSSSGLAGVDTGELFF.